This T cell receptor (beta chain) is drawn from a study of T-cell memory formation after mild COVID-19. With regard to this clonotype: The antigen is not known.

Findings of the study overall: Mostly located in CM and EM were contracting CD4+ clones, with contracting CD8+ clones located in EMRA. Unconfirmed was the SARS-CoV-2 specificity of second-wave clones that peaked on day 37.

After 5'RACE with constant-segment primers, TCR alpha and TCR beta cDNA libraries carrying sample barcodes and UMIs were obtained. One entry per CDR3 protein, called by TCRdb with MiXCR from the 5' RACE reads. The data contain fewer than 700,000 distinct CDR3 sequences, more than 15% of them singletons. The germline V and J ends were trimmed by 7 bases and 1 base, with 11 bases remaining between them. The CDR3 sequence is 14 residues long. Per germline, CDR1 MNHEY and CDR2 SVGEGT. V and J are TRBV6-2 or TRBV6-3 and TRBJ1-5; D unclear. The clonotype comes from an adult woman who had mild COVID-19 (a few samples of this study predate the infection). Cell type and time point are not known. The sample consisted of PBMCs or a T cell subset sorted from them (not recorded which). CDR3 residues: CASNVGVSNQPQHF. The CDR3 DNA reads TGTGCCAGCAACGTGGGAGTAAGCAATCAGCCCCAGCATTTT.